The 31 T cell receptor beta chains reported below all come from one sample, sequenced in a study of lymphopenia after photon versus proton radiotherapy. Assay: immunoSEQ multiplex PCR; the TCRdb copy retains only in-frame clones and omits some. The sample shows around 20,000 clones, roughly four fifths of them seen only once. Material: peripheral blood, obtained from a patient treated with photon-based radiotherapy. All receptors come from a woman in her forties or fifties with pancreatic cancer.

This sequence joins TRBV7-3 and TRBJ2-2, with 8 bases fitting TRBD2. CDR1 is SGHTA and CDR2 is FQGTGA in the germline V gene. The CDR3 sequence is 16 residues long. Trimming cost V 0 bases and J 1 base; bases outside gene matches: 1. In nucleotides, the CDR3 is TGTGCCAGCAGCTTAACTAGCGGGATGAACACCGGGGAGCTGTTTTTT. Translating it yields CASSLTSGMNTGELFF.

V is TRBV29-1 and J is TRBJ1-1, with D unclear. The ends were cut back, 5 bases at V and 6 bases at J, with 7 bases in the middle. This CDR3 spans 10 amino acids. Germline-derived CDR1 and CDR2 are SQVTM and ANQGSEA. CDR3 residues: CSVPEAEAFF. The CDR3 DNA sequence: TGCAGCGTTCCCGAGGCTGAAGCTTTCTTT.

By frequency in the sample, this clone is medium-sized. The chain joins TRBV7-3 to TRBJ2-2; 7 bases agree with TRBD2. CDR1 SGHTA and CDR2 FQGTGA come from the germline V gene. Germline trimming cut 5 bases from V and 4 bases from J; bases unmatched to any gene: 7. The CDR3 length is 15 residues. CDR3 protein: CASSLRTSGTGELFF. CDR3 DNA: TGTGCCAGCAGCCTCCGGACTAGTGGCACCGGGGAGCTGTTTTTT.

This clone was recorded once. The chain has TRBV27 and TRBJ2-1; TRBD2 is a possible D gene (5 bases). Looked up from germline, CDR1 is MNHEY and CDR2 is SMNVEV (reference sequence). V was shortened by 2 bases and J by 4 bases, with 15 bases between the two germline ends. The CDR3 consists of 16 residues. CDR3 DNA sequence: TGTGCCAGCAGTTTAGGTCCTAGCTTGGGGTACAATGAGCAGTTCTTC. Its translation is CASSLGPSLGYNEQFF.

The J gene is TRBJ2-5, the V gene TRBV5-8; D is perhaps TRBD1 (5 bases). The CDR3 contains 14 residues. The V and J ends lost 0 bases and 4 bases respectively, with 10 bases between them. The V gene's germline CDR1 is SGHTS and CDR2 YDEGEE. CDR3 DNA sequence: TGTGCCAGCAGCTTGGAGGGGCCCTCAGAGACCCAGTACTTC. This translates into CASSLEGPSETQYF.

This rearrangement joins TRBV5-6 to TRBJ1-3; D gene uncertain. V was trimmed by 3 bases and J by 0 bases, leaving 16 bases between them. The CDR3 loop spans 17 amino acids. CDR1 and CDR2 from the germline V gene are SGHDT and YYEEEE. CDR3 DNA: TGTGCCAGCAGCTCATACCACCAGTCTTACTCTGGAAACACCATATATTTT. This codes for CASSSYHQSYSGNTIYF. Using reference TRBV5-6 and TRBJ1-3 for the parts outside the CDR3, the full variable domain is DAGVTQSPTHLIKTRGQQVTLRCSPKSGHDTVSWYQQALGQGPQFIFQYYEEEERQRGNFPDRFSGHQFPNYSSELNVNALLLGDSALYLCASSSYHQSYSGNTIYFGEGSWLTVV.

The CDR3 DNA sequence: TGTGCCAGCAGCACAACCTCGGGACTAGGAACCTACAATGAGCAGTTCTTC. It yields the protein CASSTTSGLGTYNEQFF. The chain joins TRBV9 to TRBJ2-1; 8 bases align to TRBD2. With 4 bases clipped from V and 2 bases from J, the junction kept 11 bases outside the gene matches. Germline CDR1 is SGDLS and CDR2 is YYNGEE. The CDR3 runs 17 residues.

This sequence joins TRBV19 and TRBJ2-5, with TRBD1 matching over 9 bases. Near its end, the DNA agrees better with TRBJ2-7, so the J call may be wrong. This CDR3 contains 14 residues. In germline, CDR1 is LNHDA, CDR2 SQIVND (reference sequence). The CDR3 loop reads CASTLGTGSGEQYF. In DNA, the CDR3 is TGTGCCAGTACCCTGGGGACAGGGAGCGGCGAGCAGTACTTC.

J is TRBJ2-7 and V is TRBV14; 9 positions agree with TRBD1. This CDR3 contains 15 residues. The germline CDR1 and CDR2 sequences are SGHDN and FVKESK. V was pared by 4 bases and J by 7 bases, with 11 bases of the junction left unmatched. The CDR3 loop is CASSPPGTGSREQYF. DNA of the CDR3: TGTGCCAGCAGCCCTCCGGGGACAGGGTCGAGGGAGCAGTACTTC.

The chain combines TRBV21-1 with TRBJ1-2; TRBD1 is the table's D call, not checked against the DNA. TRBV21-1 is a listed pseudogene. CDR3 size: 22 residues. CDR3 nucleotides: TGTGCCAGCAGCAAAGTCCCCTATCACCGTCCGGAGACAGGACCCTCTACCTATGGCTACACCTTC. Its translation: CASSKVPYHRPETGPSTYGYTF.

This sequence joins TRBV19 and TRBJ2-7; the match to TRBD1 covers 7 bases. The CDR3 is 15 amino acids. Germline V CDR1 and CDR2: LNHDA, SQIVND (reference sequence). V was pared by 6 bases and J by 3 bases, with 11 bases of the junction left unmatched. CDR3 coding DNA: TGTGCCAGTAGACCCCGGTCGGGACAGAGCTACGAGCAGTACTTC. This sequence encodes CASRPRSGQSYEQYF. Filled out from reference TRBV19 and TRBJ2-7, the complete variable domain reads DGGITQSPKYLFRKEGQNVTLSCEQNLNHDAMYWYRQDPGQGLRLIYYSQIVNDFQKGDIAEGYSVSREKKESFPLTVTSAQKNPTAFYLCASRPRSGQSYEQYFGPGTRLTVT.

This clone occurred a few times. V gene TRBV7-7 combines with J gene TRBJ2-5; D might be TRBD1 or TRBD2, each matching 5 bases. The CDR3 runs to 14 residues. Trimming stripped 5 bases from V and 1 base from J, with 11 bases between. CDR1 and CDR2 from the germline V gene are SSHAT and FNYEAQ (reference sequence). CDR3 region: CASSEGMGQETQYF. CDR3 DNA sequence: TGTGCCAGCAGCGAGGGGATGGGCCAAGAGACCCAGTACTTC.

This chain connects TRBV28 to TRBJ2-7; 7 bases map to TRBD2. The CDR3 sequence is 14 residues long. V gave up 2 bases and J gave up 6 bases; unmatched junction bases: 7. Germline-derived CDR1 and CDR2 are MDHEN and SYDVKM. DNA of the CDR3: TGTGCCAGCAGTTTAGGGGGAGGGCAAAGCGAGCAGTACTTC. Encoded protein: CASSLGGGQSEQYF.

V and J are TRBV4-1 and TRBJ1-2, with TRBD1 matching 10 bases. V shed 4 bases and J 2 bases; nucleotides not matched to a gene: 4. This CDR3 has 15 residues. CDR1 and CDR2 from the germline V gene are MGHRA and YSYEKL. The CDR3 reads CASSPSGQGNYGYTF. DNA of the CDR3: TGCGCCAGCAGCCCCTCGGGACAGGGGAACTATGGCTACACCTTC.

This clone turned up a few times. The rearrangement joins TRBV15 to TRBJ2-7; 7 bases are a match to TRBD2. V gave up 2 bases and J gave up 0 bases; unmatched junction bases: 13. Germline V gives CDR1 LNHNV, CDR2 YYDKDF (reference sequence). The CDR3 totals 18 residues. The CDR3 DNA sequence: TGTGCCACCAGCAGACTGGGGTTCGGCGGGGGACGCTCCTACGAGCAGTACTTC. It codes for CATSRLGFGGGRSYEQYF.

CDR3: CASGLFGGGTDTQYF. The CDR3 DNA sequence: TGTGCTAGTGGTTTGTTCGGTGGGGGCACAGATACGCAGTATTTT. V usage is TRBV12-5 and J usage is TRBJ2-3; no reliable D call. Germline V gene sequence: CDR1 LGHNT, CDR2 FRNRAP. Trimming left V 2 bases short and J 1 base short, with 10 bases between. The CDR3 has 15 amino acids.

Turning to this clone: The same CDR3 can be traced to other DNA sequences in this sample. The chain links TRBV19 to TRBJ1-1; D is undetermined. V lost 3 bases, J lost 1 base, and 3 bases lay in between. There are 12 residues in the CDR3. The germline CDR1 and CDR2 sequences are LNHDA and SQIVND (reference sequence). CDR3 DNA: TGTGCCAGTAGTATTGGGAACACTGAAGCTTTCTTT. This sequence encodes CASSIGNTEAFF.

The chain is built from TRBV28 and TRBJ2-3, with a tentative D call TRBD1 (6 bases). The CDR3 length is 15 residues. The V gene lost 5 bases and the J gene lost 0 bases, with 12 bases spanning the gap. Germline assignment: CDR1 MDHEN and CDR2 SYDVKM. CDR3 coding DNA: TGTGCCAGCAGTCCCGGGACATATAGCACAGATACGCAGTATTTT. Translation gives CASSPGTYSTDTQYF.

The chain joins TRBV29-1 to TRBJ1-1; 7 nucleotides align to TRBD1. The germline gives CDR1 SQVTM, CDR2 ANQGSEA. The ends lost 7 bases at V and 3 bases at J; junction bases unmatched: 8. The CDR3 totals 13 residues. The DNA for the CDR3 is TGCAGCGCGCCGAAAGGGGGCGACACTGAAGCTTTCTTT. This sequence encodes CSAPKGGDTEAFF.

The chain uses TRBV27 and TRBJ1-3; D perhaps matches TRBD1 (5 bases). The CDR3 has 14 amino acids. Trimming stripped 5 bases from V and 3 bases from J, with 11 bases between. Looked up from germline, CDR1 is MNHEY and CDR2 is SMNVEV (reference sequence). This CDR3 reads CASSPQGIGNTIYF. The DNA for the CDR3 is TGTGCCAGCAGTCCCCAGGGAATTGGAAACACCATATATTTT.

The chain joins TRBV5-1 to TRBJ2-5; 9 bases agree with TRBD2. V lost 4 bases and J lost 0; bases outside the gene matches: 7. The CDR3 extends over 16 amino acids. Germline V CDR1 and CDR2: SGHRS, YFSETQ. DNA of the CDR3: TGCGCCAGCAGCAAGCGACTAGCGGCGTACCAAGAGACCCAGTACTTC. The encoded protein is CASSKRLAAYQETQYF.

This chain joins TRBV28 and TRBJ1-2, with a weak D call TRBD1 (6 bases). This CDR3 has 12 amino acids. CDR1 is MDHEN and CDR2 is SYDVKM in the germline V gene. Trimming left V 11 bases short and J 7 bases short, with 17 bases between. The CDR3 sequence: CACHVRQVGYTF. The CDR3 DNA reads as TGTGCCTGCCATGTTAGACAGGTTGGCTACACCTTC.

The V and J genes are TRBV5-1 and TRBJ2-1; D unresolved. Trimming pared 1 base from V and 0 bases from J, leaving 8 bases between. CDR3 length: 15 amino acids. Germline CDR1 reads SGHRS; CDR2 reads YFSETQ. The chain's CDR3 is CASSLYPSSYNEQFF. CDR3 sequence (DNA): TGCGCCAGCAGCTTGTACCCGAGCTCCTACAATGAGCAGTTCTTC.

V usage is TRBV7-2 and J usage is TRBJ2-7; TRBD1 aligns across 7 bases. Germline V gives CDR1 SGHTA, CDR2 FQGNSA. The CDR3 spans 15 residues. Trimming at V came to 5 bases and at J to 2 bases, leaving 9 bases not matched to a gene. CDR3 loop: CASSDPGQSTYEQYF. CDR3 sequence (DNA): TGTGCCAGCAGCGACCCGGGACAGTCCACCTACGAGCAGTACTTC.

The chain carries TRBV6-5 and TRBJ2-1; D is ambiguous. The CDR3 length is 14 residues. Deletions cut 6 bases from V and 1 base from J, with 10 bases between. CDR1 is MNHEY and CDR2 is SVGAGI in the germline V gene. For the CDR3, the DNA is TGTGCCAGCAGGGTCGTGTTTTCCTACAATGAGCAGTTCTTC. This codes for CASRVVFSYNEQFF.

This clone was seen just once. The chain employs TRBV4-1 and TRBJ2-7; 7 nucleotides agree with TRBD1. The CDR3 consists of 15 residues. Germline V gives CDR1 MGHRA, CDR2 YSYEKL. V shed 5 bases, J shed 1 base, and the junction held 8 bases outside the gene matches. The CDR3 region has the DNA TGCGCCAGCAGCTTTCAACCGGGACAGTCCTACGAGCAGTACTTC. It encodes CASSFQPGQSYEQYF.

The table lists this clone with a few counts. This sequence joins TRBV14 and TRBJ1-4; maybe TRBD1 (6 bases). The CDR3 extends over 16 amino acids. Trimming took off 5 bases at V and 10 bases at J, with 23 bases between the two ends. The V gene's germline CDR1 is SGHDN and CDR2 FVKESK. In nucleotides, the CDR3 is TGTGCCAGCAGCGAAAGGGGGGTTGGAACAGGTGGAAAACTGTTTTTT. Translated, it gives CASSERGVGTGGKLFF.

This clone was counted only a few times. V and J are TRBV9 and TRBJ1-1; D possibly corresponds to TRBD1 (6 bases). Deletions cut 3 bases from V and 3 bases from J, with 12 bases between. The CDR3 runs 14 residues. The germline V gene has CDR1 SGDLS and CDR2 YYNGEE. In DNA form, the CDR3 reads TGTGCCAGCAGCGCGGGGGGCTCTGACACTGAAGCTTTCTTT. Translation gives CASSAGGSDTEAFF.

CDR3 DNA sequence: TGCGCCAGCAGCCTACAGGGATACGAGACCCAGTACTTC. It codes for CASSLQGYETQYF. This chain links TRBV5-1 with TRBJ2-5, with a tentative D call TRBD1 (6 bases). The length of the CDR3 is 13 residues. From germline, CDR1 is SGHRS and CDR2 YFSETQ. V was cut by 4 bases and J by 5 bases, with 12 bases left in between.

The CDR3 DNA reads TGTGCCAGCAGCCTACGCACAGATACGCAGTATTTT. Its protein is CASSLRTDTQYF. V is TRBV13 and J is TRBJ2-3; D gene unclear. CDR1 is PRHDT, CDR2 FYEKMQ, per germline (reference sequence). The germline V and J ends were trimmed by 5 bases and 1 base, with 4 bases remaining between them. CDR3 length: 12 amino acids.

The rearrangement uses TRBV5-4 and TRBJ2-3, with 11 bases lining up with TRBD2. Germline V gives CDR1 SGHNT, CDR2 YYREEE (reference sequence). This CDR3 contains 17 residues. Losses at the gene ends were 0 bases for V and 3 bases for J; bases not matched to a gene: 6. The CDR3 loop reads CASSLGGSGRETDTQYF. The CDR3 DNA follows: TGTGCCAGCAGCTTGGGGGGTAGCGGGAGGGAGACAGATACGCAGTATTTT.